Below are 27 T cell receptor beta chains sequenced from a single sample in a study of cytomegalovirus exposure and HLA in healthy donors. PCR employed 60 Vbeta and 13 Jbeta primers. Some clones are missing from TCRdb's copy, which holds only in-frame ones; the method was immunoSEQ multiplex PCR. The sample spans 110,000 to 150,000 clones; the ten largest clones claim 0.96%. Material for sequencing was PBMCs. The receptors shown here come from a male donor in good health and CMV-seronegative.

This rearrangement joins TRBV5-1 to TRBJ2-3, with D perhaps matching TRBD1 (6 bases). This CDR3 region has 15 residues. From germline, CDR1 is SGHRS and CDR2 YFSETQ. V was cut by 0 bases and J by 2 bases, with 10 bases left in between. The CDR3 loop reads CASSLGGHHTDTQYF. For the CDR3, the DNA is TGCGCCAGCAGCTTGGGGGGGCACCACACAGATACGCAGTATTTT.

This chain links TRBV29-1 with TRBJ1-4, with TRBD1 identical over 8 bases. This CDR3 region has 13 residues. In germline, CDR1 is SQVTM, CDR2 ANQGSEA. Losses at the gene ends were 7 bases for V and 8 bases for J; bases not matched to a gene: 9. The CDR3 DNA sequence: TGCAGCGCCGTGGACAGGGTTGGGGAAAAACTGTTTTTT. It encodes CSAVDRVGEKLFF.

The chain employs TRBV29-1 and TRBJ2-7, with 14 bases that match TRBD2. CDR3 length equals 15 residues. V gave up 3 bases and J gave up 6 bases; unmatched junction bases: 7. The germline gives CDR1 SQVTM, CDR2 ANQGSEA. Here the CDR3 reads CSVDPGLAGASEQYF. CDR3 DNA sequence: TGCAGCGTTGACCCGGGACTAGCGGGAGCTAGCGAGCAGTACTTC.

V and J are TRBV6-1 and TRBJ1-4; 7 bases match TRBD1. The CDR3 runs 16 residues. V lost 4 bases and J lost 8; bases outside the gene matches: 13. Germline values: CDR1 MNHNS, CDR2 SASEGT. CDR3 loop: CASSALKQGYFEKLFF. The CDR3 DNA sequence: TGTGCCAGCAGTGCCCTTAAACAGGGGTACTTCGAAAAACTGTTTTTT.

The gene calls are TRBV18 and TRBJ2-7; 7 nucleotides agree with TRBD1. CDR3 length: 14 residues. CDR1 is KGHSH and CDR2 is LQKENI in the germline V gene. The V gene end was trimmed by 6 bases and the J gene end by 4 bases; junction bases not matched to a gene: 9. The DNA of the CDR3 is TGTGCCAGCTCGTTTTCGGGACAGACTTACGAGCAGTACTTC. Its protein is CASSFSGQTYEQYF.

The rearrangement joins TRBV7-3 to TRBJ2-3; TRBD2 matches at 7 bases. Germline V gene sequence: CDR1 SGHTA, CDR2 FQGTGA. The CDR3 consists of 12 residues. The ends lost 5 bases at V and 4 bases at J; junction bases unmatched: 0. The CDR3 DNA is TGTGCCAGCAGCGGGAGGGCAGATACGCAGTATTTT. Its translation: CASSGRADTQYF. Variable domain in full (rest from reference TRBV7-3 and TRBJ2-3): GAGVSQTPSNKVTEKGKYVELRCDPISGHTALYWYRQSLGQGPEFLIYFQGTGAADDSGLPNDRFFAVRPEGSVSTLKIQRTERGDSAVYLCASSGRADTQYFGPGTRLTVL.

The gene calls are TRBV15 and TRBJ2-7; no firm D call. This CDR3 region has 14 residues. Per germline, CDR1 LNHNV and CDR2 YYDKDF (reference sequence). The V gene lost 1 base and the J gene lost 1 base, with 8 bases spanning the gap. CDR3 DNA: TGTGCCACCAGCAGAGGGCCGGAGTCCTACGAGCAGTACTTC. This sequence encodes CATSRGPESYEQYF.

The V call is TRBV5-1, the J call TRBJ2-3, with D maybe TRBD1 (6 bases). The germline V gene encodes CDR1 SGHRS and CDR2 YFSETQ. V dropped 0 bases and J dropped 3 bases, with 8 bases sitting between them. This CDR3 is 14 amino acids long. The CDR3 DNA reads TGCGCCAGCAGCTTGGAGGGGGAAACAGATACGCAGTATTTT. This encodes CASSLEGETDTQYF. The full variable domain, its missing parts supplied by reference TRBV5-1 and TRBJ2-3, is KAGVTQTPRYLIKTRGQQVTLSCSPISGHRSVSWYQQTPGQGLQFLFEYFSETQRNKGNFPGRFSGRQFSNSRSEMNVSTLELGDSALYLCASSLEGETDTQYFGPGTRLTVL.

The V gene is TRBV6-5, the J gene TRBJ2-2; 8 bases agree with TRBD2. The CDR3 covers 15 residues. Per the germline V gene, CDR1 is MNHEY and CDR2 is SVGAGI. J was trimmed by 4 bases and V by 5 bases; bases with no gene match: 6. The CDR3 region is CASSNLAGFTGELFF. The DNA for the CDR3 is TGTGCCAGCAGTAACCTAGCGGGCTTCACCGGGGAGCTGTTTTTT.

The rearrangement uses TRBV28 and TRBJ1-2; 11 bases are a match to TRBD1. The V gene end was trimmed by 1 base and the J gene end by 6 bases; junction bases not matched to a gene: 1. This CDR3 comprises 14 residues. Germline V gene sequence: CDR1 MDHEN, CDR2 SYDVKM. The CDR3 nucleotides are TGTGCCAGCAGTTTATTGGGACAGGGGGATGGCTACACCTTC. Translated: CASSLLGQGDGYTF.

The V gene is TRBV6-5, the J gene TRBJ2-2; 7 bases match TRBD2. Germline assignment: CDR1 MNHEY and CDR2 SVGAGI. J was trimmed by 0 bases and V by 7 bases; bases with no gene match: 2. CDR3 size: 14 residues. Here the CDR3 DNA reads TGTGCCAGCAAGGCGGGAGCGAACACCGGGGAGCTGTTTTTT. Residues: CASKAGANTGELFF.

This chain joins TRBV6-1 and TRBJ2-7; D remains ambiguous. Germline V gene data show CDR1 as MNHNS and CDR2 as SASEGT. Trimming took 2 bases from V and 6 from J, leaving 14 bases between them. The CDR3 is 14 amino acids. CDR3 sequence (DNA): TGTGCCAGCAGTGAACGACGGGTTCGCGCCGAGCAGTACTTC. Translated, it gives CASSERRVRAEQYF.

CDR3 amino acids: CASSPRGRDIQYF. CDR3 in DNA: TGTGCCAGCTCACCGCGGGGGCGGGACATTCAGTACTTC. The chain has TRBV18 and TRBJ2-4, with D tentatively TRBD2 (7 bases). Trimming pared 3 bases from V and 8 bases from J, leaving 11 bases between. Germline V CDR1 and CDR2: KGHSH, LQKENI. This CDR3 is 13 amino acids long.

The V and J genes are TRBV2 and TRBJ2-7; a possible D gene is TRBD1 (6 bases). Trimming took off 2 bases at V and 3 bases at J, with 11 bases between the two ends. The germline CDR1 and CDR2 sequences are SNHLY and FYNNEI. This CDR3 comprises 14 residues. The DNA for the CDR3 is TGTGCCAGCAGTGAACGGACAGACCTCTACGAGCAGTACTTC. Its translation is CASSERTDLYEQYF.

The chain links TRBV9 to TRBJ2-7, with D possibly matching TRBD2 (6 bases). The germline V gene has CDR1 SGDLS and CDR2 YYNGEE. The CDR3 extends over 15 amino acids. Trimming shortened V by 0 bases and J by 2 bases, and 12 bases separated the two germline ends. The CDR3 coding sequence is TGTGCCAGCAGCGTAGCGGGGACTTCAACCTACGAGCAGTACTTC. Its translation is CASSVAGTSTYEQYF.

The chain combines TRBV11-3 with TRBJ1-6; perhaps TRBD1 as D (5 bases). With 5 bases removed from V and 8 bases from J, the gap between germline ends came to 10 bases. Germline V lookup: CDR1 SGHNT, CDR2 YENEEA. The CDR3 totals 13 residues. Here the CDR3 DNA reads TGTGCCAGCAGCCCGGACACTGATTCACCCCTCCACTTT. It encodes CASSPDTDSPLHF.

V gene TRBV30 combines with J gene TRBJ2-7; D perhaps matches TRBD2 (5 bases). Looked up from germline, CDR1 is GTSNPN and CDR2 is SVGIG (reference sequence). The CDR3 length is 14 residues. Trimming took 0 bases from V and 3 from J, leaving 12 bases between them. CDR3 protein: CAWSVLLGNYEQYF. CDR3 in DNA: TGTGCCTGGAGTGTATTACTAGGGAACTACGAGCAGTACTTC.

The J gene is TRBJ1-2, the V gene TRBV28; no clear D gene. CDR1 and CDR2 from the germline V gene are MDHEN and SYDVKM. This CDR3 spans 10 amino acids. The V gene lost 8 bases and the J gene lost 9 bases, with 10 bases spanning the gap. CDR3 region: CASGPSSYTF. The CDR3, as DNA: TGTGCCAGCGGCCCATCGAGCTACACCTTC.

V usage is TRBV9 and J usage is TRBJ2-3; the D gene is possibly TRBD2 (6 bases). The CDR3 totals 16 residues. V shed 2 bases and J shed 0 bases, with 13 bases lying between them. Germline values: CDR1 SGDLS, CDR2 YYNGEE. CDR3 bases: TGTGCCAGCAGCGTGAAAGGCGGGGTTAGCACAGATACGCAGTATTTT. Residues: CASSVKGGVSTDTQYF.

The CDR3 protein is CASNPLGGAETQYF. The CDR3 DNA follows: TGTGCCAGCAATCCCCTCGGGGGGGCGGAGACCCAGTACTTC. The rearrangement links TRBV27 to TRBJ2-5; 8 bases map to TRBD2. CDR1 is MNHEY, CDR2 SMNVEV, per germline (reference sequence). The CDR3 has 14 amino acids. J gave up 5 bases and V 7 bases, and 9 bases lay outside the gene matches.

The chain employs TRBV6-1 and TRBJ1-1, with a weak D call TRBD1 (5 bases). CDR3 length: 10 amino acids. Germline V gene sequence: CDR1 MNHNS, CDR2 SASEGT. V was pared by 7 bases and J by 7 bases, with 7 bases between. The CDR3 DNA follows: TGTGCCAGCAAGACAGATGAAGCTTTCTTT. It is translated as CASKTDEAFF.

The chain is built from TRBV2 and TRBJ1-1; D is unresolved. The CDR3 consists of 15 residues. CDR1 and CDR2 (germline): SNHLY, FYNNEI. V gave up 6 bases and J gave up 4 bases, with 18 bases separating them. CDR3 residues: CASSLRARGSTEAFF. As DNA, the CDR3 is TGTGCCAGCAGCCTAAGGGCCAGAGGGAGCACTGAAGCTTTCTTT.

This chain joins TRBV7-6 and TRBJ2-2; 7 bases match TRBD1. Germline CDR1 is SGHVS and CDR2 is FNYEAQ. Losses at the gene ends were 5 bases for V and 2 bases for J; bases not matched to a gene: 5. The CDR3 consists of 15 residues. Here the CDR3 reads CASSHRGVNTGELFF. The CDR3 nucleotides read TGTGCCAGCAGCCACAGGGGTGTTAACACCGGGGAGCTGTTTTTT.

The chain couples TRBV27 to TRBJ2-1; possible D gene TRBD1, 5 bases. Germline V gives CDR1 MNHEY, CDR2 SMNVEV (reference sequence). Trimming left V 3 bases short and J 2 bases short, with 14 bases between. The CDR3 has 16 residues. The CDR3 DNA follows: TGTGCCAGCAGTTTTACGTGGGAACAGGCCTACAATGAGCAGTTCTTC. Translation: CASSFTWEQAYNEQFF.

This chain connects TRBV5-6 to TRBJ1-5; D ambiguous. The ends were cut back, 0 bases at V and 1 base at J, with 8 bases in the middle. This CDR3 spans 15 amino acids. CDR1 and CDR2 from the germline V gene are SGHDT and YYEEEE. The CDR3, as DNA: TGTGCCAGCAGCTTGGCCGGGGAAAGCAATCAGCCCCAGCATTTT. Amino acids: CASSLAGESNQPQHF.

The chain employs TRBV4-1 and TRBJ2-3, with 13 bases that match TRBD2. In germline, CDR1 is MGHRA, CDR2 YSYEKL. The CDR3 totals 16 residues. V shed 1 base, J shed 5 bases, and the junction held 3 bases outside the gene matches. CDR3 nucleotides: TGCGCCAGCAGCCAAGCCGGACTAGCGGGAGAAGATACGCAGTATTTT. This gives the protein CASSQAGLAGEDTQYF.

The V and J genes are TRBV5-1 and TRBJ2-7; 8 nucleotides align to TRBD1. The CDR3 runs 14 residues. J gave up 3 bases and V 0 bases, and 2 bases lay outside the gene matches. The germline CDR1 and CDR2 sequences are SGHRS and YFSETQ. This CDR3 is CASSLGTGIYEQYF. The CDR3 bases are TGCGCCAGCAGCTTGGGGACAGGGATCTACGAGCAGTACTTC.